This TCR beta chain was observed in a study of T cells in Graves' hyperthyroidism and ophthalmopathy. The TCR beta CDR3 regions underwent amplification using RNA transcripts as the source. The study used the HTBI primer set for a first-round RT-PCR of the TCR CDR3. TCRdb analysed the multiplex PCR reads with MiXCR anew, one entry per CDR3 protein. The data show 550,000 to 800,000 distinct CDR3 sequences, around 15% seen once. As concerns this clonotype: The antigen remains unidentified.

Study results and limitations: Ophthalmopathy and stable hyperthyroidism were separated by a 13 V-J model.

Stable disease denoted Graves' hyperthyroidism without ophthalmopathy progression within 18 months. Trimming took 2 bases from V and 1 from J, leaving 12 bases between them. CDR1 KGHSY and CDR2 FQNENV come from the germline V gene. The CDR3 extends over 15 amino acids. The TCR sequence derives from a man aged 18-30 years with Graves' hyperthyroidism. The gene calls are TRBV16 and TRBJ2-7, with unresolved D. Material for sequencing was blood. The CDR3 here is CASSQGLGLSYEQYF. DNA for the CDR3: TGTGCCAGCAGCCAAGGTCTAGGGCTATCCTACGAGCAGTACTTC.